This T cell receptor beta chain was documented in a study of Graves' ophthalmopathy and Graves' hyperthyroidism. Study findings and constraints: The 13-signature model separated ophthalmopathy from stable hyperthyroidism at almost 90% sensitivity and nearly 83% specificity. Blood also held most thyroid clonotypes expanded above 0.001 frequency.

The CDR3 has 11 amino acids. The germline gives CDR1 MNHEY, CDR2 SVGEGT. Between the trimmed V and J ends, which lost 6 bases and 9 bases, there was a span of 9 bases. Comments on this clonotype: As yet, its antigen is unknown.

Amplified material comprised TCR beta CDR3 regions derived from RNA transcripts. The first round was an RT-PCR with HTBI primers, and the second round was a multiplex PCR. TCRdb reprocessed the multiplex PCR reads with MiXCR, giving one entry per CDR3 protein. The profile shows around 1,000,000 distinct CDR3 sequences, about 35% of them singletons. Newly diagnosed, the hyperthyroidism patients had under 2 months' duration and were aged 18 to 65. Exclusion covered patients with other autoimmune diseases or uncontrolled infections (as well as pregnancy or lactation). The chain employs TRBV6-2 or TRBV6-3 and TRBJ1-5; no firm D call. The source material was peripheral blood or thyroid tissue (not recorded which). This sequence originates from an adult man with Graves' hyperthyroidism. CDR3 in DNA: TGTGCCAGCAGCGACGCAGGGCCCCAGCATTTT. The encoded protein is CASSDAGPQHF.